This TCR beta chain comes out of a study of blood T cell repertoires in COVID-19. About the research overall: Collection of acute and convalescent COVID-19 samples took place in the United States, Italy and Spain. From T cells, B-cell-depleted T cells, or PBMCs came the material, which was cDNA or gDNA.

Original processing methods: Reference gene primer amplification in the assay estimated nucleated cell counts. The assay was immunoSEQ multiplex PCR, and TCRdb's table has in-frame clones only and misses some. V, J and clone size derive from that table, while D and trimming were established from the DNA sequence. The table includes about 200,000 clones, about 90% detected once. The CDR3 is made up of 14 amino acids. With 10 bases clipped from V and 5 bases from J, the junction kept 12 bases outside the gene matches. The germline gives CDR1 ENHRY, CDR2 SYGVKD. The sequencing sample was made of peripheral blood. The TCR originated in a man younger than 30 with active or convalescent COVID-19. The chain combines TRBV10-3 with TRBJ2-7, with TRBD2 identical over 9 bases. CDR3 amino acids: CATGSGLASHEQYF. As DNA, the CDR3 is TGTGCCACCGGGTCCGGACTAGCGAGCCACGAGCAGTACTTC.